This T cell receptor (beta chain) is drawn from a study of blood T cell repertoires in COVID-19. As for the study in general: Donors in the United States, Italy and Spain gave samples during acute or convalescent COVID-19. PBMCs, B-cell-depleted T cells, or T cells provided the cDNA or gDNA that made up the material.

As originally analysed: Cell counts per sample came from amplifying reference gene primers. Profiled with immunoSEQ multiplex PCR; TCRdb holds only in-frame clones, not every one. V and J calls and clone size come straight from that table; D and trimming were deduced from the DNA. The sample shows approximately 350,000 clones, about 86% of them seen only once. This CDR3 has 12 amino acids. V dropped 6 bases and J dropped 5 bases, with 13 bases sitting between them. Germline V gene sequence: CDR1 GTSNPN, CDR2 SVGIG (reference sequence). This sequence was found in a man aged 25 to 40 with active or convalescent COVID-19. The sequenced sample consisted of peripheral blood. This chain uses TRBV30 with TRBJ1-2; D is perhaps TRBD1 (5 bases). The CDR3 nucleotides read TGTGCCTGCCCTGGAGGGGAGTATGGCTACACCTTC. Translated: CACPGGEYGYTF.